The rows below give T cell receptor beta chains drawn from one sample of a study of blood T cell repertoires in COVID-19. Generated by immunoSEQ multiplex PCR, the TCRdb table keeps only in-frame clones and is missing some. Here the sample spans fewer than 500,000 clones, about 87% being singletons. The material sequenced was PBMCs or T cells enriched from blood (not recorded which). All receptors come from a man under 40 who had recovered from COVID-19. CDR3s include the opening cysteine and the closing phenylalanine or tryptophan. The D gene is left open where the match is weak. A clone size is listed for some rows: how often the clone was seen (once, few, many), or a class if it is expanded.

-,TRBV25-1,TRBD1,TRBJ2-3,TGTGCCAGCAGTACTCGACAGGGTAGCACAGATACGCAGTATTTT,CASSTRQGSTDTQYF
-,TRBV25-1,TRBD1,TRBJ1-3,TGTGCCAGCACCCCGACAGGGGCCTATGGAAACACCATATATTTT,CASTPTGAYGNTIYF
-,TRBV27,-,TRBJ2-7,TGTGCCAGCAGTCCCAGCCCCTTACAGGGCGGCCCCTACGAGCAGTACTTC,CASSPSPLQGGPYEQYF
-,TRBV7-2,-,TRBJ2-7,TGTGCCAGCAGCCTAGGCGGCGGACTATACGAGCAGTACTTC,CASSLGGGLYEQYF
-,TRBV9,-,TRBJ2-7,TGTGCCAGCAGCGTAGATCCGGGAGTTAAGTACTACGAGCAGTACTTC,CASSVDPGVKYYEQYF
few,TRBV7-7,TRBD1,TRBJ1-6,TGTGCCAGCAGCGCTGACAGGGATTCACCCCTCCACTTT,CASSADRDSPLHF
-,TRBV6-5,TRBD2,TRBJ2-2,TGTGCCAGCAGTTACGACTCTAGCGGGTCCGGGGAGCTGTTTTTT,CASSYDSSGSGELFF
-,TRBV6-5,-,TRBJ1-2,TGTGCCAGCAGTCCCCTAGGGGGGGGCTACTATGGCTACACCTTC,CASSPLGGGYYGYTF
few,TRBV18,-,TRBJ2-1,TGTGCCAGCTCACCGGGCAGGTCAACCTACAATGAGCAGTTCTTC,CASSPGRSTYNEQFF
-,TRBV6-5,-,TRBJ1-2,TGTGCCAGCACCTCAACGGGTTGGGGCTACACCTTC,CASTSTGWGYTF
-,TRBV9,TRBD2,TRBJ2-3,TGTGCCAGCAGCGAAGGACTAGCCCGAGGTGAGGATACGCAGTATTTT,CASSEGLARGEDTQYF
-,TRBV19,-,TRBJ2-1,TGTGCCAGTCCGTTTGGGCGCAATGAGCAGTTCTTC,CASPFGRNEQFF
-,TRBV10-3,TRBD1,TRBJ2-1,TGTGCCACCCGGGGACAGGGGGAAGGGTCCTACAATGAGCAGTTCTTC,CATRGQGEGSYNEQFF
-,TRBV7-2,-,TRBJ2-5,TGTGCCAGCAGCTTAGTAGGAGGGGGGGCCCCAGAGACCCAGTACTTC,CASSLVGGGAPETQYF
-,TRBV7-2,-,TRBJ1-1,TGTGCCAGCAGCTTAGATTCCAGGGTGAACACTGAAGCTTTCTTT,CASSLDSRVNTEAFF
once,TRBV18,-,TRBJ2-4,TGTGCCAGCTCACCGGGGCTATTAGCCAAAAACATTCAGTACTTC,CASSPGLLAKNIQYF
-,TRBV16,TRBD1,TRBJ2-2,TGTGCCAGCAGCCTTCGTGGCAGGGGGTCCGGGGAGCTGTTTTTT,CASSLRGRGSGELFF
-,TRBV30,TRBD1,TRBJ2-1,TGTGCCTGGAGTGGGGGTGAACCGGGACAGGGTGAAGATGAGCAGTTCTTC,CAWSGGEPGQGEDEQFF
-,TRBV6-5,-,TRBJ1-3,TGTGCCAGCAGTTACGGGAGCTCTGGAAACACCATATATTTT,CASSYGSSGNTIYF
-,TRBV2,TRBD2,TRBJ2-1,TGTGCCAGCACCGCCGGGACTAGCGGTTACAATGAGCAGTTCTTC,CASTAGTSGYNEQFF
-,TRBV25-1,TRBD2,TRBJ2-2,TGTGCCACCACGGGGACTAGCGGGGGGCCCGACACCGGGGAGCTGTTTTTT,CATTGTSGGPDTGELFF
-,TRBV5-6,TRBD2,TRBJ2-2,TGTGCCAGCAGCCCCGGGGGAGGGATCACCGGGGAGCTGTTTTTT,CASSPGGGITGELFF
-,TRBV18,-,TRBJ1-3,TGTGCCAGCTCACCACCGGGGGGCTCTGGAAACACCATATATTTT,CASSPPGGSGNTIYF
-,TRBV30,-,TRBJ1-5,TGTGCCTGGAGTGTATACCGGGGAAACAATCAGCCCCAGCATTTT,CAWSVYRGNNQPQHF
-,TRBV5-6,TRBD2,TRBJ2-3,TGTGCCAGCAGCTACCGTAGCGGGGGGCTCACAGATACGCAGTATTTT,CASSYRSGGLTDTQYF
-,TRBV4-1,TRBD1,TRBJ1-6,TGCGCCAGCAGCCAAGGATTACAGGGGCTTTCACCCCTCCACTTT,CASSQGLQGLSPLHF
once,TRBV7-3,TRBD2,TRBJ2-2,TGTGCCAGCAGCTTACCCCTGGGACTAGCGGGGGACTACACCGGGGAGCTGTTTTTT,CASSLPLGLAGDYTGELFF
-,TRBV9,TRBD1,TRBJ1-5,TGTGCCAGCAGCGAGGGGACAGTTACCAATCAGCCCCAGCATTTT,CASSEGTVTNQPQHF
few,TRBV10-3,-,TRBJ2-7,TGTGCCATCAGTGACAGGGACGAGCAGTACTTC,CAISDRDEQYF
-,TRBV30,-,TRBJ1-2,TGTGCCTGTGGACAGTCGAACTATGGCTACACCTTC,CACGQSNYGYTF
-,TRBV30,-,TRBJ2-7,TGTGCTTCCTCTCCTGGTCAGACCTACGAGCAGTACTTC,CASSPGQTYEQYF
-,TRBV27,TRBD1,TRBJ1-5,TGTGCCAGCAGTTTATACAGGGGGGATCAGCCCCAGCATTTT,CASSLYRGDQPQHF